The rows below give T cell receptor beta chains drawn from one sample of a study of blood T cell repertoires in COVID-19. Clones were read by immunoSEQ multiplex PCR, and TCRdb kept only the in-frame ones, dropping some. The table records some 320,000 clones, about 88% of them present only once. The sequenced sample consisted of PBMCs or T cells enriched from blood (not recorded which). Receptors originate from a man aged 60 to 75 who had recovered from COVID-19. Each CDR3 is given with its conserved first and last residue. A D gene is named only where the DNA matches it firmly. Expanded clones get a size class; other rows say once, few or many, or leave the size out.

size	D	V	J	DNA	CDR3
NA	TRBD1	TRBV30	TRBJ1-2	TGTGCCTGGCGACAGGGCGCCTTTGGCTACACCTTC	CAWRQGAFGYTF
NA	NA	TRBV27	TRBJ2-1	TGTGCCAGCAGTGATCCGGGCCGGGATGGTACTGAGCAGTTCTTC	CASSDPGRDGTEQFF
NA	TRBD2	TRBV14	TRBJ2-1	TGTGCCAGCAGCCAAGGTAGCGGGAGTCGCAATGAGCAGTTCTTC	CASSQGSGSRNEQFF
NA	NA	TRBV3-1/TRBV3-2	TRBJ2-7	TGTGCCAGCAGCCCCCGCCTAGCGCCCAACTACGAGCAGTACTTC	CASSPRLAPNYEQYF
NA	NA	TRBV9	TRBJ2-1	TGTGCCAGCAGCCGCCTCCCAGGGAGGAATGAGCAGTTCTTC	CASSRLPGRNEQFF
once	TRBD1	TRBV28	TRBJ2-5	TGTGCCAGCAGTTGGACAGGGGAGATAGAGACCCAGTACTTC	CASSWTGEIETQYF
NA	NA	TRBV18	TRBJ1-1	TGTGCCAGCTCAGAAGGACTTACTGAAGCTTTCTTT	CASSEGLTEAFF
NA	NA	TRBV9	TRBJ2-3	TGTGCCAGCAGCGCAGACTCCGGGACTAGCACAGATACGCAGTATTTT	CASSADSGTSTDTQYF
NA	TRBD2	TRBV10-2	TRBJ2-1	TGCGCCAGCAGACCCGGGACTAGCGTCAATGAGCAGTTCTTC	CASRPGTSVNEQFF
NA	NA	TRBV5-1	TRBJ2-3	TGCGCCAGCAGCTTGGAGGGCAGGGACACAGATACGCAGTATTTT	CASSLEGRDTDTQYF
NA	NA	TRBV7-6	TRBJ2-1	TGTGCCAGCAGCTTAGAGGGGGCGGGGTTCTACAATGAGCAGTTCTTC	CASSLEGAGFYNEQFF
once	NA	TRBV10-2	TRBJ1-2	TGCGCCATCCAGCCCGGGAGCGCTCTTTCTTATGGCTACACCTTC	CAIQPGSALSYGYTF
NA	TRBD1	TRBV19	TRBJ2-7	TGTGCCAGTAGTATTTTGGGACAGGCCAACAAGGTCTACGAGCAGTACTTC	CASSILGQANKVYEQYF
NA	TRBD1	TRBV7-3	TRBJ1-1	TGTGCCAGCAGCTCCATGGGACAGGCAGAAGCTTTCTTT	CASSSMGQAEAFF
once	NA	TRBV28	TRBJ1-2	TGTGCCAGCAGTTTTTGGACAGCGAATGGCTACACCTTC	CASSFWTANGYTF
NA	TRBD1	TRBV7-2	TRBJ1-3	TGTGCCAGCAGCCGGTATGGGGACAGCTCTGGAAACACCATATATTTT	CASSRYGDSSGNTIYF
NA	NA	TRBV25-1	TRBJ1-5	TGTGCCAGCGGGGCCAATAGCAATCAGCCCCAGCATTTT	CASGANSNQPQHF
NA	NA	TRBV4-1	TRBJ2-5	TGCGCCAGCAGCCAAGATGGGGGGACCGGGTTTGAGACCCAGTACTTC	CASSQDGGTGFETQYF
once	NA	TRBV4-2	TRBJ1-2	TGTGCCAGCAGCCAAGAAAAGCTGAACTATGGCTACACCTTC	CASSQEKLNYGYTF
NA	TRBD1	TRBV9	TRBJ1-6	TGTGCCAGCAGCGTAGCTGGGACAGGGGTTCCTAATTCACCCCTCCACTTT	CASSVAGTGVPNSPLHF
NA	TRBD2	TRBV27	TRBJ2-1	TGTGCCAGCAGTTTCGGTAGCGGGAGATCATCCTACAATGAGCAGTTCTTC	CASSFGSGRSSYNEQFF
once	TRBD1	TRBV19	TRBJ1-1	TGTGCCAGTAGTATAGCCTACAGGGGCCCTGAAGCTTTCTTT	CASSIAYRGPEAFF
NA	NA	TRBV18	TRBJ2-1	TGTGCCAGCTCAGCCTCGGGGGAGCAGTTCTTC	CASSASGEQFF
few	TRBD2	TRBV3-1/TRBV3-2	TRBJ2-1	TGTGCCAGCGGACTAGGTGCATACAATGAGCAGTTCTTC	CASGLGAYNEQFF
NA	TRBD1	TRBV2	TRBJ1-5	TGTGCCAGCAGTCAGGGACAGGCGAGGAGTCAGCCCCAGCATTTT	CASSQGQARSQPQHF
NA	NA	TRBV10-3	TRBJ2-7	TGTGCCATCAGTGAGGCCCGGAACAGGGTCGAGCAGTACTTC	CAISEARNRVEQYF
NA	TRBD1	TRBV11-2	TRBJ1-3	TGTGCCAGCAGCTTAGGACAGGGTGGTGGAAACACCATATATTTT	CASSLGQGGGNTIYF
NA	NA	TRBV4-2	TRBJ2-1	TGTGCCAGCAGCCAAGATTATAGTAGTTACAATGAGCAGTTCTTC	CASSQDYSSYNEQFF
NA	TRBD1	TRBV5-4	TRBJ1-2	TGTGCCAGCAGCATCGACAGGGTTGGCTACACCTTC	CASSIDRVGYTF
NA	TRBD1	TRBV5-1	TRBJ2-1	TGCGCCAGCAGCCCGGGACAGGGGATTCGCAATGAGCAGTTCTTC	CASSPGQGIRNEQFF
NA	NA	TRBV3-1/TRBV3-2	TRBJ2-3	TGTGCCAGCAGCCAGACTCGGGACTTCCTTCAACATACGCAGTATTTT	CASSQTRDFLQHTQYF
NA	TRBD1	TRBV9	TRBJ2-3	TGTGCCAGCAGTTCGAATCTACAGGGGTGGTCAGATACGCAGTATTTT	CASSSNLQGWSDTQYF
NA	NA	TRBV28	TRBJ1-1	TGTGCCAGCAGTTTTTGGGGGGAAAAATGGGCTGAAGCTTTCTTT	CASSFWGEKWAEAFF
NA	TRBD1	TRBV9	TRBJ2-2	TGTGCCAGCAGCTCCCGGGACAGGGGAGGCACCGGGGAGCTGTTTTTT	CASSSRDRGGTGELFF
NA	TRBD1	TRBV19	TRBJ1-5	TGTGCCAGTAATAACAGGGGATTTCAGCCCCAGCATTTT	CASNNRGFQPQHF
once	NA	TRBV11-2	TRBJ2-1	TGTGCCAGCAGCTTAGTGGAGCAACCCGTCCGGTACAATGAGCAGTTCTTC	CASSLVEQPVRYNEQFF
NA	NA	TRBV27	TRBJ2-5	TGTGCCAGCAGAGGAGGCCAAGAGACCCAGTACTTC	CASRGGQETQYF
NA	TRBD2	TRBV18	TRBJ2-1	TGTGCCAGCTCATTCACTAGCGGAAACAATGAGCAGTTCTTC	CASSFTSGNNEQFF
NA	TRBD2	TRBV7-3	TRBJ2-5	TGTGCCAGCAGCTTAAGCGGCGGGAGCACAGAGACCCAGTACTTC	CASSLSGGSTETQYF
few	TRBD2	TRBV11-2	TRBJ2-7	TGTGCCAGCAGCTTACTAGCGGAGTACGAGCAGTACTTC	CASSLLAEYEQYF